This T cell receptor beta chain is drawn from a study of blood T cell repertoires in COVID-19. Study details: Samples representing acute and convalescent COVID-19 were sourced from the United States, Italy and Spain. From T cells, B-cell-depleted T cells, or PBMCs came the material, which was cDNA or gDNA.

Trimming cost V 0 bases and J 3 bases; bases outside gene matches: 1. Germline values: CDR1 MNHEY, CDR2 SVGEGT. The CDR3 totals 14 residues. Repertoires were generated with immunoSEQ multiplex PCR, while TCRdb's copy carries only in-frame clones and drops some. The data hold fewer than 80,000 clones, with 85% to 90% observed a single time. The chain carries TRBV6-2 or TRBV6-3 and TRBJ1-2; TRBD1 agrees at 7 bases. The source of this sequence is a human donor in a cohort sampled during active COVID-19. The sample comprised peripheral blood. CDR3 coding DNA: TGTGCCAGCAGTTACTCAGACAGGGACTATGGCTACACCTTC. It encodes CASSYSDRDYGYTF.